The clone carrying this T cell receptor (beta chain) appeared a single time. Its antigen is undetermined. A read error may explain this, as a much larger clone is one base away. This sample is drawn from a study of T cell repertoires in cytomegalovirus infection. Background on the study: Both CMV infection and a matching HLA type were indicated by public TCR beta signatures.

The study's findings and limits: Clonotype analysis showed dominance of the ex vivo response by HLA-C-restricted CMV-specific TCR beta clonotypes. Cumulated frequencies of public TCR beta families served to identify carriers of CMV plus the relevant HLA.

One entry per CDR3 protein results from TCRdb running MiXCR on the reads. The sample yields under 150,000 distinct CDR3 sequences, more than 20% seen once. From germline, CDR1 is SGHVS and CDR2 FQNEAQ. The V end was cut by 3 bases, the J end by 11 bases, with 11 bases between. The CDR3 runs to 12 residues. The receptor comes from a human donor in good health (CMV status not recorded). Some clones in this sample may be carry-over from other donors' samples. The specimen was PBMCs, sequenced either directly or after in vitro stimulation (not recorded which). The rearrangement links TRBV7-8 to TRBJ1-5; unclear D gene. This CDR3 is CASSLVQETQHF. The CDR3, as DNA: TGTGCCAGCAGCTTGGTTCAGGAAACCCAGCATTTT. The full variable domain, its missing parts supplied by reference TRBV7-8 and TRBJ1-5, is GAGVSQSPRYKVAKRGQDVALRCDPISGHVSLFWYQQALGQGPEFLTYFQNEAQLDKSGLPSDRFFAERPEGSVSTLKIQRTQQEDSAVYLCASSLVQETQHFGDGTRLSIL.